This T cell receptor (beta chain) was found in a study of T-cell reconstitution after alpha-beta-depleted transplantation in children. Study-level points and caveats: The study traced high day-60 TCRbeta diversity in some patients to surviving recipient T cells and thymic progenitors. Expanded graft clones numbering several hundred reportedly gave rise to alpha-beta T cells about two months after transplant.

V shed 3 bases, J shed 1 base, and the junction held 3 bases outside the gene matches. CDR1 is SQVTM, CDR2 ANQGSEA, per germline. This CDR3 contains 14 residues. Unique molecular identifiers were used to barcode this TCRbeta library. TCRdb redid the calling of the PCR reads with MiXCR, one entry per CDR3 protein. The sample consists of 300,000 to 400,000 distinct CDR3 sequences, roughly 17% of them appearing once. Note on this clonotype: Antigen: not known.

The receptor comes from a male patient between 2 and 10 years old who had a stem cell transplant for acute lymphoblastic leukemia, so the T cells may come from the graft donor. The rearrangement uses TRBV29-1 and TRBJ2-7; TRBD2 matches at 10 bases. The material was PBMCs, mostly from graft donor cells, obtained 360 days after TCRalphabeta/CD19-depleted stem cell transplant. CDR3 coding DNA: TGCAGCGTTGAGGGACTAGCGCCGTCCTACGAGCAGTACTTC. Amino acids: CSVEGLAPSYEQYF.